The rows below give T cell receptor beta chains drawn from one sample of a study of patients and donors after allogeneic stem cell transplantation. TCRdb redid the calling of the RT-PCR reads with MiXCR, one entry per CDR3 protein. The sample has roughly 880,000 distinct CDR3 sequences; around 17% are singletons. The sequenced material came from blood, either unsorted or a sorted T cell fraction (not recorded which). All receptors derive from a human donor who was either an allogeneic HSCT recipient or a stem cell or donor lymphocyte infusion donor (not recorded which). It is not recorded whose cells these are; they may come from a transplant donor. Each CDR3 is given with its conserved first and last residue. Each record gives: J gene, clone size, D gene, V gene, CDR3 DNA, CDR3 protein. A D gene is named only where the DNA matches it firmly. Rows give clone size only sometimes, using once, few, many, or a class for an expanded clone.

TRBJ2-1,few,TRBD1,TRBV5-1,TGCGCCAGCAGCTTTGATACAGGGGGCACCTACAATGAGCAGTTCTTC,CASSFDTGGTYNEQFF
TRBJ1-2,few,.,TRBV27,TGTGCCAGCAGTTTGTCCTTCGAAGGGGCATTCTATGGCTACACCTTC,CASSLSFEGAFYGYTF
TRBJ2-1,.,.,TRBV7-6,TGTGCCAGCAGCTTCTCAGGGGCCCTTAGCTCCTACAATGAGCAGTTCTTC,CASSFSGALSSYNEQFF
TRBJ1-2,.,.,TRBV6-1,TGTGCCATCCCTCGTTCCGGGCAGCGCAACTATGGCTACACCTTC,CAIPRSGQRNYGYTF
TRBJ2-4,.,.,TRBV20-1,TGCAGTGCTAGAGATTGGGGGGCCCTAGCCAAAAACATTCAGTACTTC,CSARDWGALAKNIQYF
TRBJ2-2,.,TRBD2,TRBV7-2,TGTGCCAGCAGCTCTATAGCGGGGGTCGACACCGGGGAGCTGTTTTTT,CASSSIAGVDTGELFF
TRBJ2-1,many,TRBD2,TRBV12-3/TRBV12-4,TGTGCCAGCAGTTTACAGGGAGCTAGCGGGGGTCCCTACAATGAGCAGTTCTTC,CASSLQGASGGPYNEQFF
TRBJ1-1,.,.,TRBV28,TGTGCCAGCAGTTTACGGGATGAAGCTTTCTTT,CASSLRDEAFF
TRBJ2-4,few,TRBD2,TRBV12-3/TRBV12-4,TGTGCCAGCAGCCCTGGGGGGGTTGTAGCCAAAAACATTCAGTACTTC,CASSPGGVVAKNIQYF
TRBJ2-3,many,.,TRBV12-3/TRBV12-4,TGTGCCAGCTGGATCGGAGGCAATACGCAGTATTTT,CASWIGGNTQYF
TRBJ1-5,few,.,TRBV20-1,TGCAGTGCTTCGCCTCCCGGGGCCCAGCATTTT,CSASPPGAQHF
TRBJ1-4,few,.,TRBV20-1,TGCAGTGCCGAGTCGGGAACACTCTATGAAAAACTGTTTTTT,CSAESGTLYEKLFF
TRBJ2-2,.,.,TRBV5-6,TGTGCCAGCAGCTTGCGGGCGGTTCGGTACACCGGGGAGCTGTTTTTT,CASSLRAVRYTGELFF
TRBJ2-3,few,.,TRBV12-3/TRBV12-4,TGTGCCAGCAGTTTCGGGCCCGATACAGATACGCAGTATTTT,CASSFGPDTDTQYF
TRBJ1-2,.,.,TRBV24-1,TGTGCCACCAGTGATTTATCAGGGTCTGGCTACACCTTC,CATSDLSGSGYTF
TRBJ1-1,.,.,TRBV3-1,TGTGCCAGCAGCCAGGGTAACATGAACACTGAAGCTTTCTTT,CASSQGNMNTEAFF
TRBJ2-2,.,.,TRBV28,TGTGCCAGCAGTTCCAATGTGCTGGGAGGCACCGGGGAGCTGTTTTTT,CASSSNVLGGTGELFF
TRBJ1-5,.,.,TRBV7-9,TGTGCCAGCAGGGCAGGGGATCAGCCCCAGCATTTT,CASRAGDQPQHF
TRBJ2-2,few,.,TRBV12-3/TRBV12-4,TGTGCCAGCAGTTTTGGATCCGCTCCCGGGGAGCTGTTTTTT,CASSFGSAPGELFF
TRBJ1-1,few,.,TRBV7-6,TGTGCCAGCAGCCCTAACATTGGTCCCATGAACACTGAAGCTTTCTTT,CASSPNIGPMNTEAFF
TRBJ2-7,.,.,TRBV5-1,TGCGCCAGCAGCTTGGTTTCCGGTATGGACTACGAGCAGTACTTC,CASSLVSGMDYEQYF
TRBJ1-1,few,.,TRBV6-2/TRBV6-3,TGTGCCAGCATCTCGGCAGGACCGAACACTGAAGCTTTCTTT,CASISAGPNTEAFF
TRBJ2-3,.,.,TRBV4-3,TGCGCCAGCAGCCACGTAATAGCGACAGATACGCAGTATTTT,CASSHVIATDTQYF
TRBJ1-1,many,.,TRBV5-1,TGCGCCAGCAGCATTAAGGGCGAGAACACTGAAGCTTTCTTT,CASSIKGENTEAFF
TRBJ2-2,few,.,TRBV5-6,TGTGCCAGCCTGCGGAGACTAACGAACACCGGGGAGCTGTTTTTT,CASLRRLTNTGELFF
TRBJ1-3,.,.,TRBV6-2/TRBV6-3,TGTGCCAGCAGAGACGGCGGACAAGGAAACACCATATATTTT,CASRDGGQGNTIYF
TRBJ2-7,few,.,TRBV5-1,TGCGCCAGCAGCTTGCGGTCCGGGGGCGCATCCGAGCAGTACTTC,CASSLRSGGASEQYF
TRBJ1-1,few,TRBD1,TRBV3-1,TGTGCCAGCAGCCAGAGGGACAGGGTTGCGAACACTGAAGCTTTCTTT,CASSQRDRVANTEAFF
TRBJ1-1,.,.,TRBV4-3,TGCGCCAGCAGCCAAGATTTCCGGGACGGCGCTGAAGCTTTCTTT,CASSQDFRDGAEAFF
TRBJ2-3,few,TRBD2,TRBV20-1,TGCAGTGCGAGGAGAACTAGCGGGAGCGCAGATACGCAGTATTTT,CSARRTSGSADTQYF
TRBJ2-6,.,.,TRBV20-1,TGCAGTGCTAGAGATCACCTAGCGATGAGCTCTGGGGCCAACGTCCTGACTTTC,CSARDHLAMSSGANVLTF
TRBJ2-5,.,.,TRBV5-1,TGCGCCAGCAGACTGGGTATTCAAGAGACCCAGTACTTC,CASRLGIQETQYF
TRBJ2-7,.,TRBD1,TRBV20-1,TGCAGTGCCCCGACAGGGGGCATGTACGAGCAGTACTTC,CSAPTGGMYEQYF
TRBJ2-7,.,.,TRBV9,TGTGCCAGCAGCGTAGGGGCGGGAAACTACGAGCAGTACTTC,CASSVGAGNYEQYF
TRBJ2-7,many,.,TRBV6-2/TRBV6-3,TGTGCCAGCAGTCCCGCTTCCGTCTACGAGCAGTACTTC,CASSPASVYEQYF
TRBJ2-5,few,TRBD2,TRBV4-1,TGCGCCAGCAGCCGCGGAAGGGGACTAGCGGAACAAGAGACCCAGTACTTC,CASSRGRGLAEQETQYF
TRBJ2-1,few,.,TRBV2,TGTGCCAGCAGTGAAGCGCGCCACAATGAGCAGTTCTTC,CASSEARHNEQFF
TRBJ1-2,few,.,TRBV24-1,TGTGCCACCAGTCGGACCAGGGACGGCTACACCTTC,CATSRTRDGYTF
TRBJ1-2,few,TRBD1,TRBV15,TGTGCCACCAGCAGAAGGGACAGAACTAACTATGGCTACACCTTC,CATSRRDRTNYGYTF